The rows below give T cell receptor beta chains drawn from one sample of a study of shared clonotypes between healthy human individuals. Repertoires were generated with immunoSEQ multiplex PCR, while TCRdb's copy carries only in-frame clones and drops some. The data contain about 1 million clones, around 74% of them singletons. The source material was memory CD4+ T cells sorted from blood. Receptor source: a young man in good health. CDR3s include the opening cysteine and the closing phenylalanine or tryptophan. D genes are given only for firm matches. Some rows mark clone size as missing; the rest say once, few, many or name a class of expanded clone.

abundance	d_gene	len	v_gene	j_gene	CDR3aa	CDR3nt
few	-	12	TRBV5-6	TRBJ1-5	CASSLGNQPQHF	TGTGCCAGCAGCTTGGGAAATCAGCCCCAGCATTTT
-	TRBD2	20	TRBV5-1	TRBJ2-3	CASSPLTSGRALTSTDTQYF	TGCGCCAGCAGCCCACTAACTAGCGGGAGGGCCCTTACTAGCACAGATACGCAGTATTTT
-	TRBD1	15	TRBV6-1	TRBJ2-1	CASSLSTGAFNEQFF	TGTGCCAGCAGTCTCTCTACAGGGGCGTTTAATGAGCAGTTCTTC
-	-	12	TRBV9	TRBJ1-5	CASSAGNQPQHF	TGTGCCAGCAGCGCGGGGAATCAGCCCCAGCATTTT
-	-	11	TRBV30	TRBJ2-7	CAWSVQYEQYF	TGTGCCTGGAGTGTACAGTACGAGCAGTACTTC
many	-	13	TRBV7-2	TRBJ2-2	CASSGDPGAELFF	TGTGCCAGCAGTGGGGACCCCGGAGCGGAGCTGTTTTTT
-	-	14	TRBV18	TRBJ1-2	CASSPENLGYGYTF	TGTGCCAGCTCACCGGAGAATCTTGGGTATGGCTACACCTTC
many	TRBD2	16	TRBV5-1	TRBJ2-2	CASRPGGSGAQEVLFF	TGCGCCAGCCGCCCGGGGGGTAGCGGGGCCCAGGAAGTGCTGTTTTTT
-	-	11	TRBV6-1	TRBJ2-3	CASNLGDMQYF	TGTGCCAGCAATCTAGGGGATATGCAGTATTTT
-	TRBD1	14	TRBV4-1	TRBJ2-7	CASSLGDRGYEQYF	TGCGCCAGCAGCCTTGGGGACAGGGGCTACGAGCAGTACTTC
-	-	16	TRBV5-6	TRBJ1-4	CASSAWGRPTNEKLFF	TGTGCCAGCAGCGCCTGGGGCCGGCCAACTAATGAAAAACTGTTTTTT
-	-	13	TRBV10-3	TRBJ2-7	CAINNREDYEQYF	TGTGCCATCAATAACAGGGAAGACTACGAGCAGTACTTC
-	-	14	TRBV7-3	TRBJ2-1	CASSSQDSSNEQFF	TGTGCCAGCAGCTCCCAGGACTCTTCCAATGAGCAGTTCTTC
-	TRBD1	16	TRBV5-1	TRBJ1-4	CASSLEGQGANEKLFF	TGCGCCAGCAGCTTGGAAGGACAGGGGGCTAATGAAAAACTGTTTTTT
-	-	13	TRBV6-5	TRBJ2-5	CASTPEGEETQYF	TGTGCCAGCACCCCCGAAGGGGAAGAGACCCAGTACTTC
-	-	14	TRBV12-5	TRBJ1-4	CASGLGHLNEKLFF	TGTGCTAGTGGTTTGGGACACCTTAATGAAAAACTGTTTTTT
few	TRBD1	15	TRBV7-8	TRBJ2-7	CASSSIQGDLYEQYF	TGTGCCAGCAGCTCTATACAGGGGGACCTCTACGAGCAGTACTTC
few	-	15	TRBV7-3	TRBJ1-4	CASSTTGSTNEKLFF	TGTGCCAGCAGCACAACAGGGTCAACTAATGAAAAACTGTTTTTT
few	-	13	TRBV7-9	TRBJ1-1	CASSLESGTEAFF	TGTGCCAGCAGCCTAGAGAGCGGAACTGAAGCTTTCTTT
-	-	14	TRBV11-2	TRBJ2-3	CASSFGGRADTQYF	TGTGCCAGCAGCTTCGGGGGCAGGGCAGATACGCAGTATTTT